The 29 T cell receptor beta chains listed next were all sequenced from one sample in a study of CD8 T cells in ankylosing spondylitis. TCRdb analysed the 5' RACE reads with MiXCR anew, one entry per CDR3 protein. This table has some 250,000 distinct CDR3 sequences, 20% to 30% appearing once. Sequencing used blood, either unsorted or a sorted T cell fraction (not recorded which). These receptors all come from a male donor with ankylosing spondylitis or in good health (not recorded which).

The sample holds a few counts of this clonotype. The DNA for the CDR3 is TGTGCCAGCAGTTTAGAGCCTAACTATGGCTACACCTTC. It yields the protein CASSLEPNYGYTF. The chain is built from TRBV12-3 or TRBV12-4 and TRBJ1-2, with no clear D. This CDR3 region has 13 residues. The V end lost 1 base, the J end lost 0 bases, and 3 bases lay between the germline ends.

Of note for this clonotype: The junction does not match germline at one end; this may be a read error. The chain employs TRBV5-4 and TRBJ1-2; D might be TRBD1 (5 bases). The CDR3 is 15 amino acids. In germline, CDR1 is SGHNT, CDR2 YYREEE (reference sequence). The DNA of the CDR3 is TGTACCAGCAGCAAGGACGGAAGGGGTAACTATGGCTACACCTTC. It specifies CTSSKDGRGNYGYTF.

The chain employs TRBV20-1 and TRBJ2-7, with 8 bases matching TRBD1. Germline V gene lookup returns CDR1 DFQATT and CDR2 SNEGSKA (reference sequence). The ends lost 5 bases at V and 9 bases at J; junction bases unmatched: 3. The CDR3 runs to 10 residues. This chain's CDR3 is CSAQTGVQYF. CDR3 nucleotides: TGCAGTGCTCAGACAGGGGTGCAGTACTTC.

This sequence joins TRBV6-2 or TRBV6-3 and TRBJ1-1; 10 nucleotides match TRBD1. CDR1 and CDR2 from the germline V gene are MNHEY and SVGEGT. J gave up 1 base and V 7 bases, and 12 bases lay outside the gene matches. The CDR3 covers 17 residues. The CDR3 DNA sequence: TGTGCCAGCAAGGCCGGGACAGGGGTCGGGAAGAACACTGAAGCTTTCTTT. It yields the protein CASKAGTGVGKNTEAFF.

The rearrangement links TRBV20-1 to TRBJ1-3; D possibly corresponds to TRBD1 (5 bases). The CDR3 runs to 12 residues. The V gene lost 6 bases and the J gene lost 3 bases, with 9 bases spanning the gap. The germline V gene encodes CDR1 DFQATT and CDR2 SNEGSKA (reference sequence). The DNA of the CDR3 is TGCAGTGCCCAGAGGGGTGGAAACACCATATATTTT. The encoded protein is CSAQRGGNTIYF.

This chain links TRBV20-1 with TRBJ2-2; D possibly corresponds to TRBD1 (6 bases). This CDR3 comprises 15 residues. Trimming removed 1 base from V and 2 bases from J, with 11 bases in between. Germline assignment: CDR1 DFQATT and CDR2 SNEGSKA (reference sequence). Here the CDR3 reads CSARARQANTGELFF. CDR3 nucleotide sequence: TGCAGTGCTAGAGCGAGACAGGCTAACACCGGGGAGCTGTTTTTT.

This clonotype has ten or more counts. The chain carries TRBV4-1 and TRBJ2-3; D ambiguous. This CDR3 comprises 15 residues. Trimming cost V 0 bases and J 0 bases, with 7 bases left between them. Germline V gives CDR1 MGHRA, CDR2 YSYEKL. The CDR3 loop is CASSQDLGSTDTQYF. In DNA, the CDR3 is TGCGCCAGCAGCCAAGATCTTGGGAGCACAGATACGCAGTATTTT.

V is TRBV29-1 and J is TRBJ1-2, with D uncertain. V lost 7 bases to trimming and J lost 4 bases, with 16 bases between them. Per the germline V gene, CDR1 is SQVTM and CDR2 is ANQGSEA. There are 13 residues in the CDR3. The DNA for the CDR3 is TGCAGCGCAACGGACCCGCCCTCCTATGGCTACACCTTC. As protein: CSATDPPSYGYTF.

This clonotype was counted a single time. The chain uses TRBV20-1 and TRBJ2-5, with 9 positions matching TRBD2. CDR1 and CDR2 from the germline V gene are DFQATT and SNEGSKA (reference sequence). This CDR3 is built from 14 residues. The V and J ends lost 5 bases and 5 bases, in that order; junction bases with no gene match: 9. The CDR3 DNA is TGCAGTGCTGTTCCGGGACTAGCTACGGAGACCCAGTACTTC. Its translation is CSAVPGLATETQYF.

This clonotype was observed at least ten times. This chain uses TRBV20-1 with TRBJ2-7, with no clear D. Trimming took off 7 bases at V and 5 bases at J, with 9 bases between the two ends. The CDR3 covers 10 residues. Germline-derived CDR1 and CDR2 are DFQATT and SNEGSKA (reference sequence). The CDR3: CSVGRNEQYF. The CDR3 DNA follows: TGCAGTGTCGGCCGAAACGAGCAGTACTTC.

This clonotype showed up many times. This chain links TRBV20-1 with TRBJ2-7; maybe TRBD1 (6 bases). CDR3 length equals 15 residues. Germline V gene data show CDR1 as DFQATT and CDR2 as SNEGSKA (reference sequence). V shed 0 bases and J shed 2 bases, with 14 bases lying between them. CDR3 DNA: TGCAGTGCTAGAGATTATCAGGGGCGACCCTACGAGCAGTACTTC. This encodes CSARDYQGRPYEQYF.

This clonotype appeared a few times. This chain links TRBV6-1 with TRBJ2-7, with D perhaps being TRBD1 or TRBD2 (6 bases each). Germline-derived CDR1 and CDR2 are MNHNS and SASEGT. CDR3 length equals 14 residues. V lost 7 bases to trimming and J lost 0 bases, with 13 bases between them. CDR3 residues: CASKRGVSSYEQYF. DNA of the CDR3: TGTGCCAGCAAAAGGGGGGTCAGCTCCTACGAGCAGTACTTC.

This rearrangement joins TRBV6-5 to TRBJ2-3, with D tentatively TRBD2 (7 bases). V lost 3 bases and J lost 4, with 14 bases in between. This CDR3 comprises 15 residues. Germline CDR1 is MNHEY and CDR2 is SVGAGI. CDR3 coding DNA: TGTGCCAGCAGTTATGTGGGGGGGCTCGCAGATACGCAGTATTTT. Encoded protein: CASSYVGGLADTQYF.

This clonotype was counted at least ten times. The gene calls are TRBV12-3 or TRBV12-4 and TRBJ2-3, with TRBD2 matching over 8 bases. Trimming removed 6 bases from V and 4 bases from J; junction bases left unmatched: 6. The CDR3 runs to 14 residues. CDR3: CASSNRGGADTQYF. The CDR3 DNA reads TGTGCCAGCAGCAACCGGGGGGGGGCAGATACGCAGTATTTT.

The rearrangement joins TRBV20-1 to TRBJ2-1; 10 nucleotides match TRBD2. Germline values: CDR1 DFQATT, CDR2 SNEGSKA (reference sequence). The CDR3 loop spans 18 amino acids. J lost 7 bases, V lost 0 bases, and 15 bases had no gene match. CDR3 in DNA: TGCAGTGCTAGAGATTGGTTGCTAGCGGGAGCCATGGGGAATGAGCAGTTCTTC. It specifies CSARDWLLAGAMGNEQFF.

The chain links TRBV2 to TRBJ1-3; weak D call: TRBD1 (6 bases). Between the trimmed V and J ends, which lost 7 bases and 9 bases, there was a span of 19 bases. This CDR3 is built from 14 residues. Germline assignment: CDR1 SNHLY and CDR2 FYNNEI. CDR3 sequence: CASTGDRTPGTIYF. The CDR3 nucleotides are TGTGCCAGCACAGGGGACCGAACTCCTGGCACCATATATTTT.

CDR3 in amino acids: CSAVGRGDTQYF. The CDR3 coding sequence is TGCAGTGCTGTCGGGCGCGGAGATACGCAGTATTTT. J is TRBJ2-3 and V is TRBV20-1; D call uncertain. CDR1 and CDR2 from the germline V gene are DFQATT and SNEGSKA (reference sequence). This CDR3 comprises 12 residues. Trimming cost V 5 bases and J 5 bases, with 11 bases left between them.

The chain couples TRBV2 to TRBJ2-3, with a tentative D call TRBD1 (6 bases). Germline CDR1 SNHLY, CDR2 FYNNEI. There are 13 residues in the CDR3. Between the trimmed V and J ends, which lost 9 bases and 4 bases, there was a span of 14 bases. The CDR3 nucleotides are TGTGCCAGAGGTCAGGGGAAGGCAGATACGCAGTATTTT. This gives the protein CARGQGKADTQYF. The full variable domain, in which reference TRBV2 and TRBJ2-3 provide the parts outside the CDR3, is EPEVTQTPSHQVTQMGQEVILRCVPISNHLYFYWYRQILGQKVEFLVSFYNNEISEKSEIFDDQFSVERPDGSNFTLKIRSTKLEDSAMYFCARGQGKADTQYFGPGTRLTVL.

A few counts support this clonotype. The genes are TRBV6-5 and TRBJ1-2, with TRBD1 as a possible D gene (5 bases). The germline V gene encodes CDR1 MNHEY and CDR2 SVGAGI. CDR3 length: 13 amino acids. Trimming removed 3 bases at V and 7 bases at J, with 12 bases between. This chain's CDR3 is CASSYAGRRGYTF. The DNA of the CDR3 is TGTGCCAGCAGTTATGCAGGGAGACGTGGCTACACCTTC.

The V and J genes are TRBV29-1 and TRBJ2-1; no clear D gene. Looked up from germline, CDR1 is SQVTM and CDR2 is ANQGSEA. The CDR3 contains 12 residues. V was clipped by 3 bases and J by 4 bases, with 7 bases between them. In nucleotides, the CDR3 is TGCAGCGTTGACCCCGTGTACAATGAGCAGTTCTTC. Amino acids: CSVDPVYNEQFF.

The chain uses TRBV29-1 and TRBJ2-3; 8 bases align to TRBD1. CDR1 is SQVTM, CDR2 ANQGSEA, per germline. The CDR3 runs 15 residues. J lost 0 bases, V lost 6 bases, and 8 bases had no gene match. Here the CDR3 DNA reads TGCAGCGTAGCAGGGGGCCCCTCCAGCACAGATACGCAGTATTTT. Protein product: CSVAGGPSSTDTQYF.

CDR3 sequence (DNA): TGCAGTGCTCTCGGGAGATTCTACGAGCAGTACTTC. Its protein is CSALGRFYEQYF. The rearrangement links TRBV20-1 to TRBJ2-7; perhaps TRBD2 as D (6 bases). Trimming shortened V by 5 bases and J by 3 bases, and 11 bases separated the two germline ends. Germline V gives CDR1 DFQATT, CDR2 SNEGSKA (reference sequence). The CDR3 sequence is 12 residues long.

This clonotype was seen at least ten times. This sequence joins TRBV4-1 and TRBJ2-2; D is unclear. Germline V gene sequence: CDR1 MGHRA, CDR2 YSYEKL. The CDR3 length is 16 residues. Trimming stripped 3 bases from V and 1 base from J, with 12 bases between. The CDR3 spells CASSQETYGNTGELFF. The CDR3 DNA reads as TGCGCCAGCAGCCAGGAAACTTACGGGAACACCGGGGAGCTGTTTTTT.

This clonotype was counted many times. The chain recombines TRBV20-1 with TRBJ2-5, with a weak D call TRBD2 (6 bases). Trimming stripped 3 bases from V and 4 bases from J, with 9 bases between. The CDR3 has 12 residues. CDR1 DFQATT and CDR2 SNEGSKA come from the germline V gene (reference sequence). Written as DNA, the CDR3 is TGCAGTGCTAGTAGGGACTCAGAGACCCAGTACTTC. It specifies CSASRDSETQYF.

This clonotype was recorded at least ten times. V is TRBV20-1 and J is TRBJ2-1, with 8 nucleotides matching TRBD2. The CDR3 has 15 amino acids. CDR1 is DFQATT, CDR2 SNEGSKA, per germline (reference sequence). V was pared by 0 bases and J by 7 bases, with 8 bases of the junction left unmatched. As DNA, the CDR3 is TGCAGTGCTAGAGATCCCAGCGGGGGCAAGAATGAGCAGTTCTTC. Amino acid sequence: CSARDPSGGKNEQFF.

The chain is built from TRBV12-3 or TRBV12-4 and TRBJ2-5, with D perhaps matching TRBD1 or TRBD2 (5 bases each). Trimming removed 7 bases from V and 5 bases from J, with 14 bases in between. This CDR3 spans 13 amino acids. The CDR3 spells CASNEGRAETQYF. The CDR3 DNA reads TGTGCCAGCAACGAGGGCAGGGCTGAGACCCAGTACTTC.

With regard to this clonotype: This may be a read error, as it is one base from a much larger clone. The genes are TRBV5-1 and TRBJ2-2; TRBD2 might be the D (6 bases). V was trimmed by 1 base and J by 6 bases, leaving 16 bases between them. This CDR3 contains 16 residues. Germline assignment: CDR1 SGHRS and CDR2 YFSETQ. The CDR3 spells CASSLNGARDAGELFF. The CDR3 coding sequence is TGCGCCAGCAGCTTGAATGGGGCGCGGGACGCCGGGGAGCTGTTTTTT.

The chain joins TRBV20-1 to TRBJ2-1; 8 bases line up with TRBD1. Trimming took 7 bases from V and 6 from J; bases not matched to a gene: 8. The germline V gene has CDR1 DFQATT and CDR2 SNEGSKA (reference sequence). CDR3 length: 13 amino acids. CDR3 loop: CSGPQGVVNEQFF. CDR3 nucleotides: TGCAGTGGCCCACAGGGGGTAGTCAATGAGCAGTTCTTC.

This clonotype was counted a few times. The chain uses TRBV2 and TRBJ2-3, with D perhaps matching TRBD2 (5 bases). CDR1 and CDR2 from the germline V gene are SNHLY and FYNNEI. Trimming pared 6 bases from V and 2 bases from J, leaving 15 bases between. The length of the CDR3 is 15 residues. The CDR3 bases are TGTGCCAGCAGCCTGACTATCGATTTCACAGATACGCAGTATTTT. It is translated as CASSLTIDFTDTQYF.